The 29 T cell receptor beta chains presented below share a single source sample, sequenced in a study of T cell changes during pregnancy in multiple sclerosis. Sequencing used immunoSEQ multiplex PCR; TCRdb keeps in-frame clones, though not all of them. The top ten clones hold 0.21% of a sample with some 87,000 clones, 85% to 95% of them seen once. The material sequenced was CD4+ T cells from peripheral blood mononuclear cells, taken before pregnancy. Receptors originate from a female donor with multiple sclerosis, enrolled in a pregnancy study.

This clone is a singleton in its sample. The V gene is TRBV6-5, the J gene TRBJ1-5; TRBD1 matches 7 bases. The CDR3 covers 14 residues. Trimming at V came to 6 bases and at J to 5 bases, leaving 7 bases not matched to a gene. Germline V gene sequence: CDR1 MNHEY, CDR2 SVGAGI. The CDR3 is CASRRWTGYQPQHF. Here the CDR3 DNA reads TGTGCCAGCAGACGATGGACAGGTTATCAGCCCCAGCATTTT.

The chain links TRBV18 to TRBJ2-1, with a tentative D call TRBD2 (5 bases). The CDR3 has 16 amino acids. Trimming took 4 bases from V and 3 from J, leaving 16 bases between them. Germline V gene lookup returns CDR1 KGHSH and CDR2 LQKENI. CDR3 DNA: TGTGCCAGCTCACAGAGGACTCCGGGCCTCTACAATGAGCAGTTCTTC. Protein: CASSQRTPGLYNEQFF.

V gene TRBV30 combines with J gene TRBJ1-2, with D hard to call. Germline V gene data show CDR1 as GTSNPN and CDR2 as SVGIG (reference sequence). This CDR3 is 15 amino acids long. V lost 2 bases and J 4 bases, leaving 17 bases between the germline ends. The CDR3 sequence: CAWSRLTSSTYGYTF. Written as DNA, the CDR3 is TGTGCCTGGAGTCGCCTAACTAGTTCGACCTATGGCTACACCTTC.

The V call is TRBV5-1, the J call TRBJ2-7; 7 nucleotides agree with TRBD1. This CDR3 has 13 residues. V trimming: 7 bases; J trimming: 3 bases; junction bases outside the gene matches: 7. In germline, CDR1 is SGHRS, CDR2 YFSETQ. CDR3 in DNA: TGCGCCAGCTCGGACAGGTCCTTCTACGAGCAGTACTTC. Amino acid sequence: CASSDRSFYEQYF. Filled out from reference TRBV5-1 and TRBJ2-7, the complete variable domain reads KAGVTQTPRYLIKTRGQQVTLSCSPISGHRSVSWYQQTPGQGLQFLFEYFSETQRNKGNFPGRFSGRQFSNSRSEMNVSTLELGDSALYLCASSDRSFYEQYFGPGTRLTVT.

The chain uses TRBV5-6 and TRBJ2-5; 14 bases fit TRBD2. Germline-derived CDR1 and CDR2 are SGHDT and YYEEEE. V lost 2 bases and J lost 4; bases outside the gene matches: 4. This CDR3 spans 16 amino acids. CDR3 in amino acids: CASSFGTSGGGETQYF. In nucleotides, the CDR3 is TGTGCCAGCAGCTTTGGGACTAGCGGGGGAGGAGAGACCCAGTACTTC.

This chain uses TRBV18 with TRBJ1-2; D is possibly TRBD1 (6 bases). Trimming cost V 8 bases and J 7 bases, with 20 bases left between them. The germline gives CDR1 KGHSH, CDR2 LQKENI. The CDR3 has 14 amino acids. CDR3 loop: CASTITGIQGGYTF. In DNA, the CDR3 is TGTGCCAGCACCATAACAGGGATACAAGGTGGCTACACCTTC.

The chain employs TRBV5-8 and TRBJ2-5, with D unresolved. Looked up from germline, CDR1 is SGHTS and CDR2 is YDEGEE. Deletions cut 1 base from V and 4 bases from J, with 14 bases between. The CDR3 consists of 15 residues. CDR3 protein: CASSLSAGLGETQYF. CDR3 DNA sequence: TGTGCCAGCAGCTTGTCGGCAGGTTTGGGAGAGACCCAGTACTTC.

CDR3 DNA: TGTGCCAGTAGCAGGACGACAGGGGGCATCGGAGGAGAAAAACTGTTTTTT. As protein: CASSRTTGGIGGEKLFF. The chain combines TRBV19 with TRBJ1-4, with 10 nucleotides matching TRBD1. CDR1 is LNHDA and CDR2 is SQIVND in the germline V gene (reference sequence). V dropped 6 bases and J dropped 8; count of bases not matched to a gene: 15. CDR3 length: 17 amino acids.

The V call is TRBV5-4, the J call TRBJ1-2; 9 positions match TRBD1. There are 15 residues in the CDR3. V gave up 4 bases and J gave up 4 bases; unmatched junction bases: 8. In germline, CDR1 is SGHNT, CDR2 YYREEE (reference sequence). The CDR3 is CASSAGDRVVYGYTF. CDR3 nucleotides: TGTGCCAGCAGCGCCGGGGACAGGGTTGTCTATGGCTACACCTTC.

The rearrangement links TRBV28 to TRBJ2-7; 11 bases map to TRBD1. This CDR3 is 16 amino acids long. After removal of 6 bases from V and 6 bases from J, the junction contained 13 bases not matched to a gene. Per germline, CDR1 MDHEN and CDR2 SYDVKM. Here the CDR3 reads CASSWPLLGTGGEQYF. In nucleotides, the CDR3 is TGTGCCAGCAGCTGGCCCCTACTCGGGACAGGGGGCGAGCAGTACTTC. The full variable domain, its missing parts supplied by reference TRBV28 and TRBJ2-7, is DVKVTQSSRYLVKRTGEKVFLECVQDMDHENMFWYRQDPGLGLRLIYFSYDVKMKEKGDIPEGYSVSREKKERFSLILESASTNQTSMYLCASSWPLLGTGGEQYFGPGTRLTVT.

This clone was counted a few times. The V call is TRBV30, the J call TRBJ1-1; the D is unclear. Trimming cost V 0 bases and J 1 base, with 12 bases left between them. The CDR3 length is 15 residues. Germline CDR1 is GTSNPN and CDR2 is SVGIG (reference sequence). The CDR3 DNA reads TGTGCCTGGAGTGTATTATTAACAGCGAACACTGAAGCTTTCTTT. It is translated as CAWSVLLTANTEAFF.

The chain combines TRBV6-1 with TRBJ2-1; D is undetermined. This CDR3 region has 13 residues. The ends were cut back, 4 bases at V and 2 bases at J, with 6 bases in the middle. The germline V gene has CDR1 MNHNS and CDR2 SASEGT. CDR3 loop: CASSGGPYNEQFF. Here the CDR3 DNA reads TGTGCCAGCAGTGGAGGTCCCTACAATGAGCAGTTCTTC.

A single count supports this clone. The chain combines TRBV7-3 with TRBJ2-1, with 10 bases that match TRBD2. J lost 8 bases, V lost 2 bases, and 6 bases had no gene match. Germline V CDR1 and CDR2: SGHTA, FQGTGA. The CDR3 contains 15 residues. CDR3 DNA sequence: TGTGCCAGCAGCTTAGGGGCTAGCGGGAGTTATGAGCAGTTCTTC. It yields the protein CASSLGASGSYEQFF.

V gene TRBV5-1 combines with J gene TRBJ2-7, with D uncertain. CDR3 length: 14 residues. Germline values: CDR1 SGHRS, CDR2 YFSETQ. Between the trimmed V and J ends, which lost 4 bases and 1 base, there was a span of 12 bases. Here the CDR3 DNA reads TGCGCCAGCAGCGGTAGCAGCCGTTCCTACGAGCAGTACTTC. It specifies CASSGSSRSYEQYF. Using reference TRBV5-1 and TRBJ2-7 for the parts outside the CDR3, the full variable domain is KAGVTQTPRYLIKTRGQQVTLSCSPISGHRSVSWYQQTPGQGLQFLFEYFSETQRNKGNFPGRFSGRQFSNSRSEMNVSTLELGDSALYLCASSGSSRSYEQYFGPGTRLTVT.

The V call is TRBV30, the J call TRBJ2-1, with D maybe TRBD1 (6 bases). In germline, CDR1 is GTSNPN, CDR2 SVGIG (reference sequence). Trimming took off 4 bases at V and 7 bases at J, with 17 bases between the two ends. This CDR3 comprises 14 residues. The CDR3 reads CAWKVTGWGNEQFF. The CDR3 nucleotides read TGTGCCTGGAAAGTGACAGGTTGGGGGAATGAGCAGTTCTTC.

V is TRBV9 and J is TRBJ2-1; 9 bases line up with TRBD1. The CDR3 has 14 residues. Germline V CDR1 and CDR2: SGDLS, YYNGEE. Trimming at V came to 3 bases and at J to 8 bases, leaving 6 bases not matched to a gene. The CDR3 DNA follows: TGTGCCAGCAGCGCTCGGGACAGGGTCTATGAGCAGTTCTTC. Its translation is CASSARDRVYEQFF.

The chain has TRBV4-2 and TRBJ2-2; D gene unclear. The CDR3 spans 15 residues. V dropped 0 bases and J dropped 5 bases, with 10 bases sitting between them. The V gene's germline CDR1 is LGHNA and CDR2 YNFKEQ. The CDR3 bases are TGTGCCAGCAGCCAAGATAGCCGAGAAACCGGGGAGCTGTTTTTT. It specifies CASSQDSRETGELFF.

In its sample, this clone was seen once. V is TRBV5-1 and J is TRBJ2-7; maybe TRBD1 (6 bases). The V and J ends lost 4 bases and 4 bases respectively, with 18 bases between them. CDR3 length: 15 residues. Germline CDR1 is SGHRS and CDR2 is YFSETQ. CDR3 sequence reads: CASSALGQGIYEQYF. The CDR3 bases are TGCGCCAGCAGCGCCTTGGGGCAGGGGATTTACGAGCAGTACTTC.

This sequence joins TRBV5-1 and TRBJ1-5; D is unresolved. The V end lost 3 bases, the J end lost 2 bases, and 12 bases lay between the germline ends. CDR1 and CDR2 (germline): SGHRS, YFSETQ. CDR3 length: 15 amino acids. The CDR3 nucleotides read TGCGCCAGCAGCTCTGGAGACGGTCGCAATCAGCCCCAGCATTTT. Encoded protein: CASSSGDGRNQPQHF. The complete variable domain, with remaining parts taken from reference TRBV5-1 and TRBJ1-5, reads KAGVTQTPRYLIKTRGQQVTLSCSPISGHRSVSWYQQTPGQGLQFLFEYFSETQRNKGNFPGRFSGRQFSNSRSEMNVSTLELGDSALYLCASSSGDGRNQPQHFGDGTRLSIL.

The chain has TRBV27 and TRBJ1-2; D is unresolved. The germline V and J ends were trimmed by 5 bases and 1 base, with 20 bases remaining between them. The CDR3 is 17 amino acids. Germline V gene lookup returns CDR1 MNHEY and CDR2 SMNVEV (reference sequence). The CDR3 loop is CASSEFGGRPSNYGYTF. DNA for the CDR3: TGTGCCAGCAGTGAGTTCGGAGGACGGCCAAGTAACTATGGCTACACCTTC.

A single count supports this clone. The rearrangement joins TRBV9 to TRBJ1-6; tentatively, D is TRBD1 (5 bases). The V gene lost 4 bases and the J gene lost 8 bases, with 10 bases spanning the gap. Germline CDR1 is SGDLS and CDR2 is YYNGEE. This CDR3 is built from 13 residues. CDR3 in amino acids: CASSTRVDSPLHF. CDR3 DNA: TGTGCCAGCAGCACCAGGGTTGATTCACCCCTCCACTTT. Full variable domain (remainder filled in from reference TRBV9 and TRBJ1-6): DSGVTQTPKHLITATGQRVTLRCSPRSGDLSVYWYQQSLDQGLQFLIQYYNGEERAKGNILERFSAQQFPDLHSELNLSSLELGDSALYFCASSTRVDSPLHFGNGTRLTVT.

This sequence joins TRBV4-2 and TRBJ2-7, with unresolved D. Trimming shortened V by 0 bases and J by 0 bases, and 6 bases separated the two germline ends. Germline V gene sequence: CDR1 LGHNA, CDR2 YNFKEQ. This CDR3 is 14 amino acids long. DNA for the CDR3: TGTGCCAGCAGCCAAGAGCGCACCTCCTACGAGCAGTACTTC. This translates into CASSQERTSYEQYF.

The V gene is TRBV7-9, the J gene TRBJ2-3; TRBD2 might be the D (5 bases). In germline, CDR1 is SEHNR, CDR2 FQNEAQ (reference sequence). The CDR3 runs to 14 residues. V was clipped by 3 bases and J by 6 bases, with 13 bases between them. The CDR3 spells CASSFYLAADTQYF. The DNA of the CDR3 is TGTGCCAGCAGCTTCTACCTAGCTGCGGATACGCAGTATTTT.

This chain links TRBV27 with TRBJ2-1; the D gene is possibly TRBD2 (5 bases). The CDR3 is 15 residues long. CDR1 is MNHEY, CDR2 SMNVEV, per germline (reference sequence). V shed 3 bases and J shed 8 bases, with 17 bases lying between them. CDR3 sequence reads: CASSFPWAAAHEQFF. The DNA of the CDR3 is TGTGCCAGCAGTTTCCCTTGGGCAGCGGCACATGAGCAGTTCTTC.

The J gene is TRBJ2-7, the V gene TRBV30; no definite D call. Between the trimmed V and J ends, which lost 6 bases and 0 bases, there was a span of 12 bases. The CDR3 extends over 13 amino acids. CDR1 GTSNPN and CDR2 SVGIG come from the germline V gene (reference sequence). CDR3 sequence: CACRKNSSYEQYF. For the CDR3, the DNA is TGTGCCTGTAGAAAAAATAGCTCCTACGAGCAGTACTTC.

On this clone: Other DNA sequences in this specimen translate into the identical CDR3. The genes are TRBV4-2 and TRBJ2-7; D may be TRBD1 (6 bases). Per germline, CDR1 LGHNA and CDR2 YNFKEQ. The CDR3 is made up of 13 amino acids. The V gene lost 0 bases and the J gene lost 3 bases, with 6 bases spanning the gap. CDR3 region: CASSQEGGYEQYF. The CDR3 coding sequence is TGTGCCAGCAGCCAAGAAGGGGGCTACGAGCAGTACTTC.

The count of this clone is one. The CDR3 spells CASSPQGVLEQFF. The CDR3 region has the DNA TGTGCCAGCTCCCCTCAAGGGGTACTTGAGCAGTTCTTC. The chain carries TRBV18 and TRBJ2-1; TRBD1 might be the D (5 bases). Germline loops: CDR1 KGHSH, CDR2 LQKENI. V gave up 6 bases and J gave up 9 bases, with 15 bases separating them. This CDR3 has 13 residues.

The CDR3 protein is CASSYDREIGYEQYF. DNA for the CDR3: TGTGCCAGCAGTTATGACAGGGAAATCGGCTACGAGCAGTACTTC. The V and J genes are TRBV6-6 and TRBJ2-7; the match to TRBD1 covers 7 bases. Losses at the gene ends were 3 bases for V and 3 bases for J; bases not matched to a gene: 8. Germline lookup yields CDR1 MNHNY and CDR2 SVGAGI (reference sequence). This CDR3 comprises 15 residues.

The chain links TRBV7-2 to TRBJ2-1; 14 nucleotides agree with TRBD2. The ends lost 5 bases at V and 9 bases at J; junction bases unmatched: 6. CDR3 size: 15 residues. CDR1 is SGHTA and CDR2 is FQGNSA in the germline V gene. CDR3 amino acids: CASSETSGRATEQFF. DNA for the CDR3: TGTGCCAGCAGCGAGACTAGCGGGAGGGCCACTGAGCAGTTCTTC.